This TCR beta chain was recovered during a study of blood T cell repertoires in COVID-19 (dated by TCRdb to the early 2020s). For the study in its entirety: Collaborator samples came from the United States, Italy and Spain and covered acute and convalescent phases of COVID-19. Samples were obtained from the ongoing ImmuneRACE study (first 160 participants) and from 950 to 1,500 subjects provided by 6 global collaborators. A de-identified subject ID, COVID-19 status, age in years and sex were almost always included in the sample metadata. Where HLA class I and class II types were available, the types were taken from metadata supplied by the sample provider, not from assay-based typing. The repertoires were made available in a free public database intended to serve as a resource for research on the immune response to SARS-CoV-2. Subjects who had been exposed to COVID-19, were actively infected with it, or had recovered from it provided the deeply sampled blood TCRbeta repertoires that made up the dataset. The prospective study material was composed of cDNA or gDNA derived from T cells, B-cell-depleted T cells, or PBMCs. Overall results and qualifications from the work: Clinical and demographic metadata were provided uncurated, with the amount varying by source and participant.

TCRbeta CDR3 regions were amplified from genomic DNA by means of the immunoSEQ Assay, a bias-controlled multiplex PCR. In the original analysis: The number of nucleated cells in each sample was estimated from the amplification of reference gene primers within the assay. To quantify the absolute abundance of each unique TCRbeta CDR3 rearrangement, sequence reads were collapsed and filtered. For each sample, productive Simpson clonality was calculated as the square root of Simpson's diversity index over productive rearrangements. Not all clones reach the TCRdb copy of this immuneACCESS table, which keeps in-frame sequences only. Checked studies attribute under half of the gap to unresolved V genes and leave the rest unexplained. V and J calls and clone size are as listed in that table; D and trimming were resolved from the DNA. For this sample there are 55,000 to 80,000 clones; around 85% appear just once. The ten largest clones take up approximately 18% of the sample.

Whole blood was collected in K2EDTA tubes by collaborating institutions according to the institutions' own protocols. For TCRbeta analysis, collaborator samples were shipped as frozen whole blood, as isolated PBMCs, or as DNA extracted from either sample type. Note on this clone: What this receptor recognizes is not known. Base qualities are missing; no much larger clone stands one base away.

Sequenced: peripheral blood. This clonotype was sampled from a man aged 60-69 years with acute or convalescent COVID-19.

The CDR3 loop reads CARAGVWREQFF. The nucleotide sequence reads as follows: TGTGCCAGAGCGGGAGTATGGCGTGAGCAGTTCTTC. This receptor chain uses TRBV7-5 and TRBJ2-1; the table's D call TRBD2 went unverified against the DNA. TRBV7-5 counts as a pseudogene. The CDR3 spans 12 residues, from the cysteine through the phenylalanine. Only CDR3 DNA remains: 36 bases, in frame from the first base.